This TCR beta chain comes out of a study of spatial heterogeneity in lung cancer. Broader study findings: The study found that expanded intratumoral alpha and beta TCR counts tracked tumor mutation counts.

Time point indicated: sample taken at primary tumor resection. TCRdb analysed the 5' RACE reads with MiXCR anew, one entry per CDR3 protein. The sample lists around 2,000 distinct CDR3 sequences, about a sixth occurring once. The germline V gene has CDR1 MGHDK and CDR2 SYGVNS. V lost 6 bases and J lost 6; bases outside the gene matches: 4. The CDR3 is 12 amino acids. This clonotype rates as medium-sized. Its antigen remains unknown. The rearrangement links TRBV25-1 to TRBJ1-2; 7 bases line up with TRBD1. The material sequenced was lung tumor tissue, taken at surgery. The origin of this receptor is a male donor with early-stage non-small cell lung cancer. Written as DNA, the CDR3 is TGTGCCAGCAGCCCAGACAGGGATGGCTACACCTTC. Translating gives CASSPDRDGYTF.